A selection of T cell receptor beta chains follows, all from one sample in a study of beta chain features in type 1 diabetes. The protocol was immunoSEQ multiplex PCR, while the TCRdb copy is restricted to in-frame clones and leaves out a portion. Among about 15,000 clones listed, 70% to 80% were seen once. The material sequenced was stem cell memory CD4+ T cells from blood. The receptors shown here come from a woman between 18 and 30 years old with type 1 diabetes. Each CDR3 is given with its conserved first and last residue. A D gene is named only where the DNA matches it firmly. Clone size is given for some rows only: seen once, a few or many times, or a class if the clone is expanded.

J: TRBJ2-3; size: NA; D: NA; V: TRBV5-1; DNA: TGCGCCAGCAGCTTGAAGAGACAGAGCACAGATACGCAGTATTTT; CDR3: CASSLKRQSTDTQYF
J: TRBJ2-1; size: few; D: TRBD2; V: TRBV10-2; DNA: TGCGCCAGCAGGTCCGGGACTACCGTTTTGAGCGAGCAGTTCTTC; CDR3: CASRSGTTVLSEQFF
J: TRBJ2-1; size: NA; D: NA; V: TRBV9; DNA: TGTGCCAGCAGCGTTAGCGCGCACAGCTCCTACAATGAGCAGTTCTTC; CDR3: CASSVSAHSSYNEQFF
J: TRBJ2-3; size: NA; D: NA; V: TRBV5-5; DNA: TGTGCCAGCAGCTCGCACAGGGTTGGGGGTTTGGATACGCAGTATTTT; CDR3: CASSSHRVGGLDTQYF
J: TRBJ2-3; size: NA; D: NA; V: TRBV25-1; DNA: TGTGCCAGCAGTGATCAAAACTACGGGCCTCAGGGGACAGATACGCAGTATTTT; CDR3: CASSDQNYGPQGTDTQYF
J: TRBJ1-2; size: NA; D: NA; V: TRBV5-1; DNA: TGCGCCAGCAGCTTAGGACAGAGCTATGGCTACACCTTC; CDR3: CASSLGQSYGYTF
J: TRBJ2-2; size: once; D: TRBD2; V: TRBV5-1; DNA: TGCGCCAGCAGCGAGACTAGCGGAGCCTCCCGGGAGCTGTTTTTT; CDR3: CASSETSGASRELFF
J: TRBJ2-1; size: NA; D: NA; V: TRBV7-2; DNA: TGTGCCAGCAGCGACAGACAGGGAGGTATCGATGAGCAGTTCTTC; CDR3: CASSDRQGGIDEQFF
J: TRBJ2-7; size: NA; D: TRBD1; V: TRBV7-3; DNA: TGTGCCAGCAGCCAACAGGGGGATTCCTACGAGCAGTACTTC; CDR3: CASSQQGDSYEQYF
J: TRBJ2-3; size: few; D: TRBD2; V: TRBV11-2; DNA: TGTGCCTCGGGAGGTCCACTAAAAAGGGATACGCAGTATTTT; CDR3: CASGGPLKRDTQYF
J: TRBJ1-4; size: NA; D: NA; V: TRBV5-1; DNA: TGCGCCAGCAGCTTGAGCAGGAATGAAAAACTGTTTTTT; CDR3: CASSLSRNEKLFF
J: TRBJ1-2; size: NA; D: NA; V: TRBV6-5; DNA: TGTGCCAGCAGTTACTCGGGGGGGAGGGTGGCTGATGGCTACACCTTC; CDR3: CASSYSGGRVADGYTF
J: TRBJ1-2; size: NA; D: TRBD1; V: TRBV13; DNA: TGTGCCAGCAGCTTAGGGAACTTGCTCCACAGGGGCGGCTATGGCTACACCTTC; CDR3: CASSLGNLLHRGGYGYTF
J: TRBJ2-1; size: few; D: TRBD2; V: TRBV2; DNA: TGTGCCAGCAGTGATTGGACTAGGAGGAACAATGAGCAGTTCTTC; CDR3: CASSDWTRRNNEQFF
J: TRBJ2-2; size: few; D: NA; V: TRBV5-1; DNA: TGCGCCAGCAGCTTCCTTAACACCGGGGAGCTGTTTTTT; CDR3: CASSFLNTGELFF
J: TRBJ2-5; size: NA; D: NA; V: TRBV5-1; DNA: TGCGCCAGCAGCTTAACAGGGGAGACCCAGTACTTC; CDR3: CASSLTGETQYF
J: TRBJ2-7; size: NA; D: NA; V: TRBV28; DNA: TGTGCCAGCAGTTTATCCCGGTACGAGCAGTACTTC; CDR3: CASSLSRYEQYF